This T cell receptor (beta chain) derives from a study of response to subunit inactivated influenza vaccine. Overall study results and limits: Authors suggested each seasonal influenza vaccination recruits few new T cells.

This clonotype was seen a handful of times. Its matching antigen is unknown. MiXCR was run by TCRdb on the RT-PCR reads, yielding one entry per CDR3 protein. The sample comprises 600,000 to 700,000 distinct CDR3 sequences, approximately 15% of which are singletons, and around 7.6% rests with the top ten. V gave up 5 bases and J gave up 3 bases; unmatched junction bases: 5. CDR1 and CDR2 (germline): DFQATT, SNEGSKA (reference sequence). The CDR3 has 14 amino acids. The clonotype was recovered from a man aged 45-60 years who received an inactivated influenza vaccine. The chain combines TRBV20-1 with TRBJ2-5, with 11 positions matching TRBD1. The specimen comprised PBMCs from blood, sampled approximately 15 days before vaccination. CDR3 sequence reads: CSAGQGAPKETQYF. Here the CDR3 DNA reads TGCAGTGCTGGACAGGGGGCGCCGAAAGAGACCCAGTACTTC.